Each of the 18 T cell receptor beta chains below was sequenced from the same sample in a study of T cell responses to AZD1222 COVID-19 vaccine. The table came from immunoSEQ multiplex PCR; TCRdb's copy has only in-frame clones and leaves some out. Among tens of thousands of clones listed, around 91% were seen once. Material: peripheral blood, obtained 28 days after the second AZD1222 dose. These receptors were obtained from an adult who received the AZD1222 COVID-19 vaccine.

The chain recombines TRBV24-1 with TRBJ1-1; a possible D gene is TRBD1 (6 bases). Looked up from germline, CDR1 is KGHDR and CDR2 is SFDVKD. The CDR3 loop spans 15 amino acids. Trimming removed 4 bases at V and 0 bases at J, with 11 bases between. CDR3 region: CATSEPTGLNTEAFF. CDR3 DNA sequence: TGTGCCACCAGTGAGCCGACAGGCTTGAACACTGAAGCTTTCTTT.

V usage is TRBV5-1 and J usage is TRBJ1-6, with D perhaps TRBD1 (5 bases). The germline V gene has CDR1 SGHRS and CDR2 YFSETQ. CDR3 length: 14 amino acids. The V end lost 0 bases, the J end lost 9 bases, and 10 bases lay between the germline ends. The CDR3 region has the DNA TGCGCCAGCAGCTTGGAAGGGGCGGCTTCACCCCTCCACTTT. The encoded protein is CASSLEGAASPLHF. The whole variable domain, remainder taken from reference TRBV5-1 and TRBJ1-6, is KAGVTQTPRYLIKTRGQQVTLSCSPISGHRSVSWYQQTPGQGLQFLFEYFSETQRNKGNFPGRFSGRQFSNSRSEMNVSTLELGDSALYLCASSLEGAASPLHFGNGTRLTVT.

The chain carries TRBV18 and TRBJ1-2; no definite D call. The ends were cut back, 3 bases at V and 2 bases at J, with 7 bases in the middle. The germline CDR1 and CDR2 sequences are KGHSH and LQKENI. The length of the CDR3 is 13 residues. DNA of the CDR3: TGTGCCAGCTCACCCTCGATGAACTATGGCTACACCTTC. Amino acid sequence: CASSPSMNYGYTF.

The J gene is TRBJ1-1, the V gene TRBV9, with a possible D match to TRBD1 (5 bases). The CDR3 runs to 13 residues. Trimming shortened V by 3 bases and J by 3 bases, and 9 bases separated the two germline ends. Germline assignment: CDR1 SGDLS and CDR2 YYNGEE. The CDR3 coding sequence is TGTGCCAGCAGCGCCCAGGGTTACACTGAAGCTTTCTTT. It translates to CASSAQGYTEAFF.

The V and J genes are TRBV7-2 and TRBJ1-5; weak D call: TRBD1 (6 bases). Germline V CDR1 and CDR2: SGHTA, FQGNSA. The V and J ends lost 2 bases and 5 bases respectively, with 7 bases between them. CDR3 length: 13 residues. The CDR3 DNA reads TGTGCCAGCAGCTTAAACAGGGATCAGCCCCAGCATTTT. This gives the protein CASSLNRDQPQHF. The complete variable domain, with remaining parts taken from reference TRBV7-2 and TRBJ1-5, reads GAGVSQSPSNKVTEKGKDVELRCDPISGHTALYWYRQSLGQGLEFLIYFQGNSAPDKSGLPSDRFSAERTGGSVSTLTIQRTQQEDSAVYLCASSLNRDQPQHFGDGTRLSIL.

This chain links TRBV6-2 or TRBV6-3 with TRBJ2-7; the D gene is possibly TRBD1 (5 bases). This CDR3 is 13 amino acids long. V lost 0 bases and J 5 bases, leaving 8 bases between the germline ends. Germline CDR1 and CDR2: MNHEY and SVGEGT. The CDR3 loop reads CASSYSSGNEQYF. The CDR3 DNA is TGTGCCAGCAGTTACTCGTCAGGGAACGAGCAGTACTTC.

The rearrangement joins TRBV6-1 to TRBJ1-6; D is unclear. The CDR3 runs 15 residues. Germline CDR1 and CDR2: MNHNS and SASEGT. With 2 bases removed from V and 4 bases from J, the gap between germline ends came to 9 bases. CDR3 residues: CASSELGFYNSPLHF. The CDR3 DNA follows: TGTGCCAGCAGTGAACTAGGGTTTTATAATTCACCCCTCCACTTT.

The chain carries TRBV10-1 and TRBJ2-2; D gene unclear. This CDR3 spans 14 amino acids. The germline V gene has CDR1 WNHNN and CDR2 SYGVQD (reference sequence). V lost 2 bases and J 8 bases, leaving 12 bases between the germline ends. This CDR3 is CASSEASTAGELFF. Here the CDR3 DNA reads TGCGCCAGCAGTGAGGCATCAACGGCGGGGGAGCTGTTTTTT.

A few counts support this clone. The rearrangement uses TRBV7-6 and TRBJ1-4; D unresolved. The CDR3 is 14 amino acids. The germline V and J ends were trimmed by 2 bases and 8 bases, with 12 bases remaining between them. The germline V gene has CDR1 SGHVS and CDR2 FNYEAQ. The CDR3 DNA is TGTGCCAGCAGCTTATCCGGCCTACTCGAAAAACTGTTTTTT. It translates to CASSLSGLLEKLFF.

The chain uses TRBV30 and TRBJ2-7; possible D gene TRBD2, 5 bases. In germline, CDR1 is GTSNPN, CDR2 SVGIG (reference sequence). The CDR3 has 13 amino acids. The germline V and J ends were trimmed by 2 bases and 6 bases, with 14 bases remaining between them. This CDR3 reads CAWSKDLSLEQYF. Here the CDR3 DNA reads TGTGCCTGGAGTAAGGACTTGAGCCTCGAGCAGTACTTC.

CDR3 coding DNA: TGTGCCAGCAGCTTAAACCACGTGAGCGGGGGGGGAGATGAGCAGTTCTTC. The encoded protein is CASSLNHVSGGGDEQFF. This sequence joins TRBV13 and TRBJ2-1; the match to TRBD2 covers 10 bases. With V trimmed by 2 bases and J by 8 bases, 12 bases remained unmatched. The CDR3 spans 17 residues. CDR1 is PRHDT and CDR2 is FYEKMQ in the germline V gene (reference sequence).

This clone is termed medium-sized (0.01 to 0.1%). The CDR3 DNA sequence: TGTGCCAGTAGTATAGGTGGACAGTCTTTTTTCTTT. The encoded protein is CASSIGGQSFFF. The chain has TRBV19 and TRBJ1-1, with D possibly matching TRBD1 (6 bases). V lost 1 base to trimming and J lost 13 bases, with 13 bases between them. This CDR3 region has 12 residues. CDR1 is LNHDA and CDR2 is SQIVND in the germline V gene (reference sequence).

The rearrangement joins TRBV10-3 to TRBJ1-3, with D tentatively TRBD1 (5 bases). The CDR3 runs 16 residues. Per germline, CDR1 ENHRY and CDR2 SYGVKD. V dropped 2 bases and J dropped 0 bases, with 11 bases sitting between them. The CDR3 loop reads CAISEGGVSSGNTIYF. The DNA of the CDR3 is TGTGCCATCAGTGAGGGGGGAGTCAGCTCTGGAAACACCATATATTTT.

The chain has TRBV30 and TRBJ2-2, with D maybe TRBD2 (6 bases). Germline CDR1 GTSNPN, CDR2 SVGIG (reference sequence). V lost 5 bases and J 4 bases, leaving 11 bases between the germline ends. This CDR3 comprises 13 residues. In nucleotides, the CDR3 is TGTGCCTGGGAGCTGGGGGGCACCGGGGAGCTGTTTTTT. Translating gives CAWELGGTGELFF.

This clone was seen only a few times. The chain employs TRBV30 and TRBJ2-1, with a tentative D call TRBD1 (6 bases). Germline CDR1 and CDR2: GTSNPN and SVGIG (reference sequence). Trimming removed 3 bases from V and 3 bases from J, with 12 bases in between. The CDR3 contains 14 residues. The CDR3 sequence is CAWRPSDSYNEQFF. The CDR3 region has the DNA TGTGCCTGGAGACCCTCGGACAGCTACAATGAGCAGTTCTTC.

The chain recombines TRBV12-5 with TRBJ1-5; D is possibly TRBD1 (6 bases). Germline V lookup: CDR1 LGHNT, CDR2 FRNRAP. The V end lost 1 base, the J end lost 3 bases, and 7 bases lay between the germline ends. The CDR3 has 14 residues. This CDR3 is CASGLGGLNQPQHF. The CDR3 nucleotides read TGTGCTAGTGGTTTGGGGGGGCTCAATCAGCCCCAGCATTTT.

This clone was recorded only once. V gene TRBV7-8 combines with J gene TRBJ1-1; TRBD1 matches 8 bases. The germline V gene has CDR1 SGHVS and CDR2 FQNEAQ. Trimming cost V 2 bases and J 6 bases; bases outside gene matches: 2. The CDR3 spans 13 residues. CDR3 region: CASSLLQGAEAFF. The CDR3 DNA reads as TGTGCCAGCAGCTTATTACAGGGGGCTGAAGCTTTCTTT.

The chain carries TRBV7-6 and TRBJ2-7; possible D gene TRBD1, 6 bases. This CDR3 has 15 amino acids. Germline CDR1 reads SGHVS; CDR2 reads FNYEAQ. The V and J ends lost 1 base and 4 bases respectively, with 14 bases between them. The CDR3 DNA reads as TGTGCCAGCAGCTTAGTAGAGGGGGTAAAATACGAGCAGTACTTC. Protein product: CASSLVEGVKYEQYF.